This is a list of T cell receptor beta chains from one sample in a study of T cell repertoires in cytomegalovirus infection. Using its own MiXCR run on the reads, TCRdb lists one record per CDR3 protein. The table has almost 550,000 distinct CDR3 sequences, more than 15% seen once. The sequencing input was CD8+ T cells from PBMCs. The receptors shown here come from a human donor in good health (CMV status not recorded). Some clones in this sample may be carry-over from other donors' samples. Each CDR3 is given with its conserved first and last residue. A D gene is named only where the DNA matches it firmly. Clone size is given for some rows only: seen once, a few or many times, or a class if the clone is expanded.

d_gene: TRBD1; abundance: few; v_gene: TRBV9; j_gene: TRBJ2-7; CDR3nt: TGTGCCAGCAGCGTAGGGGACAGGCCGACCTACGAGCAGTACTTC; CDR3aa: CASSVGDRPTYEQYF
d_gene: -; abundance: -; v_gene: TRBV28; j_gene: TRBJ2-6; CDR3nt: TGTGCCAGCAGCCCCTCTGAGGGCTCTGGGGCCAACGTCCTGACTTTC; CDR3aa: CASSPSEGSGANVLTF
d_gene: TRBD1; abundance: few; v_gene: TRBV12-3/TRBV12-4; j_gene: TRBJ1-2; CDR3nt: TGTGCCAGCAGTTTATGGGACAGGGAAGAGAACTATGGCTACACCTTC; CDR3aa: CASSLWDREENYGYTF
d_gene: TRBD2; abundance: many; v_gene: TRBV27; j_gene: TRBJ2-1; CDR3nt: TGTGCCAGCAGACACCCTAGCGGGGGGTTTAATGAGCAGTTCTTC; CDR3aa: CASRHPSGGFNEQFF
d_gene: -; abundance: few; v_gene: TRBV9; j_gene: TRBJ1-2; CDR3nt: TGTGCCAGCAGCGGCCCAGGTTATGGCTACACCTTC; CDR3aa: CASSGPGYGYTF
d_gene: -; abundance: many; v_gene: TRBV27; j_gene: TRBJ2-3; CDR3nt: TGTGCCAGCAAATTAATTCTTGGGGGCATTCCAGATACGCAGTATTTT; CDR3aa: CASKLILGGIPDTQYF
d_gene: -; abundance: many; v_gene: TRBV2; j_gene: TRBJ2-1; CDR3nt: TGTGCCAGCAGCCACTACAATGAGCAGTTCTTC; CDR3aa: CASSHYNEQFF
d_gene: -; abundance: -; v_gene: TRBV27; j_gene: TRBJ2-7; CDR3nt: TGTGCCAGCAGTTTAAGAGGGAACACTCAGGGGGGGCCGGCCTACGAGCAGTACTTC; CDR3aa: CASSLRGNTQGGPAYEQYF
d_gene: TRBD1; abundance: many; v_gene: TRBV28; j_gene: TRBJ2-7; CDR3nt: TGTGCCAGCAGTTTCTCCGGGACAGGGATCTCCTACGAGCAGTACTTC; CDR3aa: CASSFSGTGISYEQYF
d_gene: TRBD2; abundance: few; v_gene: TRBV6-4; j_gene: TRBJ2-3; CDR3nt: TGTGCCAGCAGTGCTCGTCCTAGCGGGAGCGCCACAGATACGCAGTATTTT; CDR3aa: CASSARPSGSATDTQYF
d_gene: TRBD1; abundance: many; v_gene: TRBV6-2/TRBV6-3; j_gene: TRBJ1-6; CDR3nt: TGTGCCAGCAGCAGAGACAGGGGATTGGCTTCACCCCTCCACTTT; CDR3aa: CASSRDRGLASPLHF
d_gene: -; abundance: -; v_gene: TRBV19; j_gene: TRBJ2-4; CDR3nt: TGTGCCAGTATCCCAGGACTTCTAGCCAAAAACATTCAGTACTTC; CDR3aa: CASIPGLLAKNIQYF
d_gene: TRBD2; abundance: few; v_gene: TRBV6-5; j_gene: TRBJ2-5; CDR3nt: TGTGCCAGCAGTGCCCCCGGGACTAGTCACGAGACCCAGTACTTC; CDR3aa: CASSAPGTSHETQYF
d_gene: -; abundance: many; v_gene: TRBV29-1; j_gene: TRBJ2-1; CDR3nt: TGCAGCGTTGAAAGCCCAGGACGGGGATCCTACAATGAGCAGTTCTTC; CDR3aa: CSVESPGRGSYNEQFF
d_gene: -; abundance: few; v_gene: TRBV19; j_gene: TRBJ1-5; CDR3nt: TGTGCCAGTAGGCACAGGGGCAATCAGCCCCAGCATTTT; CDR3aa: CASRHRGNQPQHF
d_gene: -; abundance: -; v_gene: TRBV29-1; j_gene: TRBJ2-3; CDR3nt: TGCAGCGTTGAAGATCCGGAGACGGGCACAGATACGCAGTATTTT; CDR3aa: CSVEDPETGTDTQYF
d_gene: -; abundance: many; v_gene: TRBV19; j_gene: TRBJ1-1; CDR3nt: TGTGCCAGTAGAGGCTCCAGGGGGAACACTGAAGCTTTCTTT; CDR3aa: CASRGSRGNTEAFF
d_gene: -; abundance: few; v_gene: TRBV6-1; j_gene: TRBJ2-6; CDR3nt: TGTGCCGCCCGGGACCGCAGGTCTGGGGCCAACGTCCTGACTTTC; CDR3aa: CAARDRRSGANVLTF
d_gene: -; abundance: few; v_gene: TRBV13; j_gene: TRBJ1-3; CDR3nt: TGTGCCAGCAGCCTGGGACTGCGGAACACCATATATTTT; CDR3aa: CASSLGLRNTIYF
d_gene: -; abundance: -; v_gene: TRBV6-5; j_gene: TRBJ1-6; CDR3nt: TGTGCCAGCAGTTACGGACAGAGCTCCTATAATTCACCCCTCCACTTT; CDR3aa: CASSYGQSSYNSPLHF
d_gene: -; abundance: -; v_gene: TRBV4-2; j_gene: TRBJ2-1; CDR3nt: TGTGCCAGCAGCCACCTGGCGGACACCTACAATGAGCAGTTCTTC; CDR3aa: CASSHLADTYNEQFF
d_gene: -; abundance: -; v_gene: TRBV2; j_gene: TRBJ1-1; CDR3nt: TGTGCCAGCAGTGAAGTCAGGCGGAACACTGAAGCTTTCTTT; CDR3aa: CASSEVRRNTEAFF
d_gene: -; abundance: many; v_gene: TRBV27; j_gene: TRBJ1-2; CDR3nt: TGTGCCAGCAGGCCCCGGGACAAAGTTTATAACTATGGCTACACCTTC; CDR3aa: CASRPRDKVYNYGYTF
d_gene: -; abundance: many; v_gene: TRBV12-3/TRBV12-4; j_gene: TRBJ1-2; CDR3nt: TGTGCCAGCAGTCCCTCGGGACACAATCCTTTCTATGGCTACACCTTC; CDR3aa: CASSPSGHNPFYGYTF
d_gene: TRBD2; abundance: -; v_gene: TRBV28; j_gene: TRBJ2-1; CDR3nt: TGTGCCAGCAGCCCGGGCCTAGCGGCCCGTGTTGTGAATGAGCAGTTCTTC; CDR3aa: CASSPGLAARVVNEQFF
d_gene: -; abundance: many; v_gene: TRBV29-1; j_gene: TRBJ2-1; CDR3nt: TGCAGCGTACGAGGGCATAGCTCCTACAATGAGCAGTTCTTC; CDR3aa: CSVRGHSSYNEQFF
d_gene: TRBD2; abundance: -; v_gene: TRBV5-6; j_gene: TRBJ2-1; CDR3nt: TGTGCCAGCAGCCGGACTAGCGGGCGCACTACTTACAATGAGCAGTTCTTC; CDR3aa: CASSRTSGRTTYNEQFF
d_gene: TRBD2; abundance: many; v_gene: TRBV7-6; j_gene: TRBJ2-7; CDR3nt: TGTGCCAGCAGCTTACTTCGTACTAGCGGGGATTCCTACGAGCAGTACTTC; CDR3aa: CASSLLRTSGDSYEQYF
d_gene: TRBD1; abundance: -; v_gene: TRBV10-3; j_gene: TRBJ2-1; CDR3nt: TGTGCCATCTTGAGACAGGGGGCGGACAATGAGCAGTTCTTC; CDR3aa: CAILRQGADNEQFF
d_gene: -; abundance: -; v_gene: TRBV5-1; j_gene: TRBJ1-1; CDR3nt: TGCGCCAGCAGCCCACCTTCTGGAGCGACGAACACTGAAGCTTTCTTT; CDR3aa: CASSPPSGATNTEAFF